These 3 T cell receptor beta chains came from one sample sequenced in a study of blood T cell repertoires in COVID-19. The method was immunoSEQ multiplex PCR; TCRdb's version includes in-frame clones alone and lacks a portion of them. The table lists over 200,000 clones, under 90% of them singletons, with 1.8% in the top ten. The sample taken for sequencing was PBMCs or T cells enriched from blood (not recorded which). The receptors originated from a man between 60 and 75 years old who had recovered from COVID-19.

The J gene is TRBJ1-5, the V gene TRBV7-9; 8 bases match TRBD1. After removal of 5 bases from V and 7 bases from J, the junction contained 4 bases not matched to a gene. CDR1 is SEHNR, CDR2 FQNEAQ, per germline (reference sequence). This CDR3 comprises 13 residues. The CDR3 DNA reads TGTGCCAGCAGCCGGACAGGGAGCCAGCCCCAGCATTTT. It translates to CASSRTGSQPQHF.

The V gene is TRBV9, the J gene TRBJ1-4, with a possible D match to TRBD1 (5 bases). The CDR3 extends over 15 amino acids. The V end was cut by 0 bases, the J end by 5 bases, with 11 bases between. Looked up from germline, CDR1 is SGDLS and CDR2 is YYNGEE. The DNA for the CDR3 is TGTGCCAGCAGCGTAGGAGGAGGGGCGAATGAAAAACTGTTTTTT. This sequence encodes CASSVGGGANEKLFF. Together with reference TRBV9 and TRBJ1-4, the CDR3 gives the full variable domain: DSGVTQTPKHLITATGQRVTLRCSPRSGDLSVYWYQQSLDQGLQFLIQYYNGEERAKGNILERFSAQQFPDLHSELNLSSLELGDSALYFCASSVGGGANEKLFFGSGTQLSVL.

The rearrangement joins TRBV19 to TRBJ1-2; 8 bases align to TRBD1. This CDR3 region has 13 residues. The ends lost 6 bases at V and 4 bases at J; junction bases unmatched: 4. Germline V lookup: CDR1 LNHDA, CDR2 SQIVND (reference sequence). The CDR3 protein is CASRGQGLYGYTF. For the CDR3, the DNA is TGTGCCAGTAGAGGACAGGGTCTCTATGGCTACACCTTC.